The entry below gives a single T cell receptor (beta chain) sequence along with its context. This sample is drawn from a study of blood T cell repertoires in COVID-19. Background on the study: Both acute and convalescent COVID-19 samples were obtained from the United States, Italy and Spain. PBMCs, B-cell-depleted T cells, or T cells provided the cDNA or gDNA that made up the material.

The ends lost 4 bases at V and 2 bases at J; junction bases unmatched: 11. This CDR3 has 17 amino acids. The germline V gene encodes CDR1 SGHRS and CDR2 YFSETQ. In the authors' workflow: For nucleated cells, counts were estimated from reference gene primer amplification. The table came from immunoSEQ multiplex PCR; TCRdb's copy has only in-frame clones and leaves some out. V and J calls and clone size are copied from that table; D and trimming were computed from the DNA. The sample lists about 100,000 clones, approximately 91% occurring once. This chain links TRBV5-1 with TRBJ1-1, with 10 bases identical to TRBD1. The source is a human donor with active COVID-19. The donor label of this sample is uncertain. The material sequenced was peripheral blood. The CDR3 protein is CASSPASGTGENTEAFF. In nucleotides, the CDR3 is TGCGCCAGCAGCCCGGCGTCAGGGACAGGGGAAAACACTGAAGCTTTCTTT.